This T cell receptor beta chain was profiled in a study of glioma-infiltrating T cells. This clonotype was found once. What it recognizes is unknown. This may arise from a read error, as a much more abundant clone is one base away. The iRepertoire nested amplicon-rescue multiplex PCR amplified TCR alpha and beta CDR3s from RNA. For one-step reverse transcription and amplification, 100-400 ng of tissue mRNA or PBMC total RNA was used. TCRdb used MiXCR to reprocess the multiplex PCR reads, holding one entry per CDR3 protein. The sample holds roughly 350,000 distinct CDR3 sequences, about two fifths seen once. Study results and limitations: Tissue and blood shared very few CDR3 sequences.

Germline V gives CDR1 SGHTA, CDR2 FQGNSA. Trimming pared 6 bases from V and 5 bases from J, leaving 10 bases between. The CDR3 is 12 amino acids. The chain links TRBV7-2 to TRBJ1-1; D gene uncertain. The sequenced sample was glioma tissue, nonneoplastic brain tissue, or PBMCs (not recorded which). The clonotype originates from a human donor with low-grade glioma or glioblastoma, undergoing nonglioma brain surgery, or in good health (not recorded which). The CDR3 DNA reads TGTGCCAGCAGATGGGGTCCTACTGAAGCTTTCTTT. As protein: CASRWGPTEAFF. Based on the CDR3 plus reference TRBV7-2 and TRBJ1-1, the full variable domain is GAGVSQSPSNKVTEKGKDVELRCDPISGHTALYWYRQSLGQGLEFLIYFQGNSAPDKSGLPSDRFSAERTGGSVSTLTIQRTQQEDSAVYLCASRWGPTEAFFGQGTRLTVV.